This TCR beta chain came from a study of blood T cell repertoires in COVID-19. The overall study: There were acute and convalescent COVID-19 samples, and they came from the United States, Italy and Spain. PBMCs, B-cell-depleted T cells, or T cells provided the cDNA or gDNA that made up the material.

The length of the CDR3 is 19 residues. In germline, CDR1 is SGDLS, CDR2 YYNGEE. Trimming removed 1 base from V and 0 bases from J; junction bases left unmatched: 11. Produced via immunoSEQ multiplex PCR; TCRdb's table is partial and in-frame only. The sample lists 250,000 to 300,000 clones, 83% occurring once. This receptor was identified in a man older than 75 with acute or convalescent COVID-19. Sequencing was performed on peripheral blood. The rearrangement links TRBV9 to TRBJ2-1, with 9 bases fitting TRBD2. CDR3 DNA sequence: TGTGCCAGCAGCGTACATGGCGGGAGGGCCCTCGGCTCCTACAATGAGCAGTTCTTC. This gives the protein CASSVHGGRALGSYNEQFF.